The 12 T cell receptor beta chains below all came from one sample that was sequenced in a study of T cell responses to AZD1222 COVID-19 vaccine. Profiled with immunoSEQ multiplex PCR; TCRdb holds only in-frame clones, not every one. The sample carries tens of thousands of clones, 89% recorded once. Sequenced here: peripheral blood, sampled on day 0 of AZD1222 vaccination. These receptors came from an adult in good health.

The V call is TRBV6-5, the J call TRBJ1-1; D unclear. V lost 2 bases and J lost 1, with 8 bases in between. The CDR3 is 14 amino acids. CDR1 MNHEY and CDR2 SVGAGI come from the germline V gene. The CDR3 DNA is TGTGCCAGCAGTTACGGATCGAAGAACACTGAAGCTTTCTTT. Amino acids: CASSYGSKNTEAFF.

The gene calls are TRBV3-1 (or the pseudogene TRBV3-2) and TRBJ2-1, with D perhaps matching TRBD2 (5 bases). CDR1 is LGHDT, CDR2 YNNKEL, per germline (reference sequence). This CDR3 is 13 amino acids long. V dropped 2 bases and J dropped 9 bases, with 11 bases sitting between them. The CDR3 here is CASSQRAAAEQFF. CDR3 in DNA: TGTGCCAGCAGCCAAAGGGCAGCGGCTGAGCAGTTCTTC.

The CDR3 here is CASSSRSGQFF. The CDR3 coding sequence is TGTGCCAGTAGTTCCCGGTCAGGGCAGTTCTTC. The rearrangement uses TRBV19 and TRBJ2-1; D remains ambiguous. The CDR3 totals 11 residues. CDR1 and CDR2 from the germline V gene are LNHDA and SQIVND (reference sequence). The V end was cut by 5 bases, the J end by 12 bases, with 11 bases between.

The CDR3 is CASSSRQGYEQYF. In DNA, the CDR3 is TGTGCCAGCAGTTCTCGACAGGGCTACGAGCAGTACTTC. The V call is TRBV28, the J call TRBJ2-7; 7 bases match TRBD1. J was trimmed by 3 bases and V by 4 bases; bases with no gene match: 3. There are 13 residues in the CDR3. The germline gives CDR1 MDHEN, CDR2 SYDVKM.

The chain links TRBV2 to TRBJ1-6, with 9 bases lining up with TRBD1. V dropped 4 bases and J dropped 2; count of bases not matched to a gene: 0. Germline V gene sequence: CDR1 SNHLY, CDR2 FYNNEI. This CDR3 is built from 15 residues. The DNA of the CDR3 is TGTGCCAGCAGTGGACAGGGGGCCTATAATTCACCCCTCCACTTT. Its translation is CASSGQGAYNSPLHF.

The CDR3 loop is CASSPRRAQGDGYTF. The DNA of the CDR3 is TGTGCCAGCTCACCACGGCGAGCACAGGGAGATGGCTACACCTTC. The chain uses TRBV18 and TRBJ1-2, with a tentative D call TRBD1 (6 bases). The CDR3 is 15 amino acids. CDR1 and CDR2 from the germline V gene are KGHSH and LQKENI. Trimming cost V 1 base and J 6 bases, with 15 bases left between them.

CDR3 region: CASKPDRVTGELFF. The CDR3, as DNA: TGTGCCAGCAAACCCGATCGGGTAACCGGGGAGCTGTTTTTT. V gene TRBV2 combines with J gene TRBJ2-2; D call uncertain. Germline V CDR1 and CDR2: SNHLY, FYNNEI. The CDR3 sequence is 14 residues long. V gave up 7 bases and J gave up 5 bases, with 14 bases separating them.

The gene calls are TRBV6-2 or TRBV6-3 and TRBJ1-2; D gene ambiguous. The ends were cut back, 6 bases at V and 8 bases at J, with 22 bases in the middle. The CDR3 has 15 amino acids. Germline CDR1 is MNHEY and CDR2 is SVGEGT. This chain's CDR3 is CASSSEGLKARGYTF. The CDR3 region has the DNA TGTGCCAGCAGCTCTGAGGGCCTGAAAGCACGGGGCTACACCTTC.

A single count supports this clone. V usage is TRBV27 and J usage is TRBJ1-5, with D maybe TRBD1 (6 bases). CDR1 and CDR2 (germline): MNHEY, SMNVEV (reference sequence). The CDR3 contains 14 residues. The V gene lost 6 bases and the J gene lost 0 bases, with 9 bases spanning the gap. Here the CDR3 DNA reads TGTGCCAGCAGACGGGACACTAGCAATCAGCCCCAGCATTTT. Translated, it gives CASRRDTSNQPQHF.

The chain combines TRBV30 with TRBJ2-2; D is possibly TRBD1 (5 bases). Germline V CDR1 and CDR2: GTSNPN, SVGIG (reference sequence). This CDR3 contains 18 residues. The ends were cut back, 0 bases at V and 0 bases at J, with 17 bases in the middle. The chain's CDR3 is CAWSVLRQTFANTGELFF. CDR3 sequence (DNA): TGTGCCTGGAGTGTACTCAGACAGACGTTCGCGAACACCGGGGAGCTGTTTTTT.

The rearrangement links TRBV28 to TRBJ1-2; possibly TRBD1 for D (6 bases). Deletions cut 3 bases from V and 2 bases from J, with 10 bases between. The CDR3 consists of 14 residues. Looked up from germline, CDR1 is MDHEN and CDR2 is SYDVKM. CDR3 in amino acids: CASSLLGGNYGYTF. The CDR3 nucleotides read TGTGCCAGCAGTTTGCTAGGGGGAAACTATGGCTACACCTTC.

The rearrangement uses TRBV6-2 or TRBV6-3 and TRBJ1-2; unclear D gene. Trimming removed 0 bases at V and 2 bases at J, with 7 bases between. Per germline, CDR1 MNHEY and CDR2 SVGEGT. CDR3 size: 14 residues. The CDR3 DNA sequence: TGTGCCAGCAGTTACTCGGGCATAAACTATGGCTACACCTTC. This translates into CASSYSGINYGYTF.